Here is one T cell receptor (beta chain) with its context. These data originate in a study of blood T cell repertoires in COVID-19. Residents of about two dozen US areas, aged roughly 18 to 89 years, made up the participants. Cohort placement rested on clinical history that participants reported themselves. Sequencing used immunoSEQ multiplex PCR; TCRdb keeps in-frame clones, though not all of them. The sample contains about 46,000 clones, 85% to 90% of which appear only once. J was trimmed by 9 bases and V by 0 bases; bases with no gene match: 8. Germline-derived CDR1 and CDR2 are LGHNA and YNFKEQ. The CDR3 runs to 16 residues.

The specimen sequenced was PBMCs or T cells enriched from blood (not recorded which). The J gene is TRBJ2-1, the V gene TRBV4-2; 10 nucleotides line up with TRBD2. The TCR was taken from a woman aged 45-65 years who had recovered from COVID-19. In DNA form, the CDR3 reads TGTGCCAGCAGCCAAGAAACTAGCGGGAATTCGGGTGAGCAGTTCTTC. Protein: CASSQETSGNSGEQFF.